One and the same sample provided the 20 T cell receptor beta chains below, sequenced in a study of T-cell reconstitution after alpha-beta-depleted transplantation in children (dated by TCRdb to about 2016). The protocol used for the library was PCR. The data were produced on an Illumina HiSeq 2500. TCR library preparation used molecular barcoding, with unique molecular identifiers applied to normalize quantification of the TCRbeta repertoire. In TCRdb, the public reads were trimmed at Q25 with fastp and aligned with MiXCR, with productive beta chains retained. Records with the same CDR3 protein are collapsed into one entry carrying the most frequent genes and DNA. The sample table shows over 200,000 distinct CDR3 sequences, and under 9.5% are seen once. Of the sample, around 6% is held by the ten largest clones. The sequencing used PBMCs from the stem cell graft donor, collected from the stem cell graft. These receptors originate from a human donor who donated a stem cell graft to a child with acute lymphoblastic leukemia.

This clonotype was found a few times. The rearrangement joins TRBV9 to TRBJ2-2; D possibly corresponds to TRBD2 (7 bases). In germline, CDR1 is SGDLS, CDR2 YYNGEE. The CDR3 runs to 15 residues. V shed 4 bases and J shed 6 bases, with 16 bases lying between them. CDR3 in amino acids: CASSPMGGRPGELFF. CDR3 sequence (DNA): TGTGCCAGCAGCCCAATGGGGGGGCGCCCCGGGGAGCTGTTTTTT. Combining the CDR3 with reference TRBV9 and TRBJ2-2 gives the whole variable domain DSGVTQTPKHLITATGQRVTLRCSPRSGDLSVYWYQQSLDQGLQFLIQYYNGEERAKGNILERFSAQQFPDLHSELNLSSLELGDSALYFCASSPMGGRPGELFFGEGSRLTVL.

This clonotype was detected only a few times. The chain combines TRBV9 with TRBJ1-1; no clear D. CDR1 SGDLS and CDR2 YYNGEE come from the germline V gene. The CDR3 length is 13 residues. V lost 1 base and J lost 7, with 11 bases in between. CDR3 bases: TGTGCCAGCAGCGTAATCGTCGGGGATGAAGCTTTCTTT. This sequence encodes CASSVIVGDEAFF.

This clonotype came up many times. This sequence joins TRBV12-5 and TRBJ2-3; 10 bases align to TRBD2. V lost 6 bases and J lost 4; bases outside the gene matches: 7. The CDR3 length is 15 residues. Per germline, CDR1 LGHNT and CDR2 FRNRAP. Here the CDR3 reads CASGRSGGASDTQYF. The CDR3 DNA sequence: TGTGCTAGTGGAAGAAGCGGGGGGGCCTCAGATACGCAGTATTTT.

This clonotype was seen at least ten times. The chain has TRBV7-2 and TRBJ2-3; D perhaps matches TRBD2 (6 bases). The V gene's germline CDR1 is SGHTA and CDR2 FQGNSA. This CDR3 contains 15 residues. The V and J ends lost 4 bases and 3 bases respectively, with 14 bases between them. The CDR3 region has the DNA TGTGCCAGCAGCTCGCGACTAGGAGAGACAGATACGCAGTATTTT. It specifies CASSSRLGETDTQYF.

The chain carries TRBV6-5 and TRBJ2-7, with TRBD1 identical over 9 bases. Germline CDR1 reads MNHEY; CDR2 reads SVGAGI. This CDR3 is built from 16 residues. J gave up 3 bases and V 5 bases, and 11 bases lay outside the gene matches. The CDR3 loop is CASSLHSGTGSYEQYF. The DNA of the CDR3 is TGTGCCAGCAGTCTACATTCCGGGACAGGGAGCTACGAGCAGTACTTC.

This chain links TRBV29-1 with TRBJ1-2, with unresolved D. The CDR3 is made up of 11 amino acids. CDR1 is SQVTM, CDR2 ANQGSEA, per germline. Trimming pared 5 bases from V and 3 bases from J, leaving 7 bases between. The CDR3 region is CSVRVDYGYTF. The CDR3 bases are TGCAGCGTTAGGGTTGACTATGGCTACACCTTC.

This clonotype was detected a few times. The rearrangement uses TRBV2 and TRBJ1-1; the D is unclear. The CDR3 consists of 13 residues. Germline CDR1 SNHLY, CDR2 FYNNEI. Deletions cut 9 bases from V and 2 bases from J, with 13 bases between. CDR3 region: CASALLPNTEAFF. Written as DNA, the CDR3 is TGTGCCAGTGCTCTTCTGCCCAACACTGAAGCTTTCTTT. The complete variable domain, with remaining parts taken from reference TRBV2 and TRBJ1-1, reads EPEVTQTPSHQVTQMGQEVILRCVPISNHLYFYWYRQILGQKVEFLVSFYNNEISEKSEIFDDQFSVERPDGSNFTLKIRSTKLEDSAMYFCASALLPNTEAFFGQGTRLTVV.

The chain carries TRBV7-9 and TRBJ1-5, with D possibly matching TRBD1 (5 bases). Looked up from germline, CDR1 is SEHNR and CDR2 is FQNEAQ (reference sequence). Trimming removed 2 bases at V and 7 bases at J, with 9 bases between. This CDR3 spans 13 amino acids. In DNA form, the CDR3 reads TGTGCCAGCAGCTTAAATCAGGGCCAGCCCCAGCATTTT. This translates into CASSLNQGQPQHF.

The J gene is TRBJ2-1, the V gene TRBV3-1, with D possibly TRBD2 on 7 matching bases. The CDR3 consists of 17 residues. Looked up from germline, CDR1 is LGHDT and CDR2 is YNNKEL (reference sequence). Trimming took 3 bases from V and 8 from J, leaving 23 bases between them. The CDR3 nucleotides read TGTGCCAGCAGCCAGGGTCTCAAGGTGGGGGGGCCAGATGAGCAGTTCTTC. Amino acid sequence: CASSQGLKVGGPDEQFF.

This clonotype came up many times. The chain couples TRBV5-1 to TRBJ1-5, with a weak D call TRBD1 (5 bases). Trimming pared 1 base from V and 2 bases from J, leaving 13 bases between. The CDR3 totals 16 residues. Germline V gene lookup returns CDR1 SGHRS and CDR2 YFSETQ. CDR3 DNA: TGCGCCAGCAGCTTGTCGAGGGGTATTGGCAATCAGCCCCAGCATTTT. This sequence encodes CASSLSRGIGNQPQHF. Complete variable domain (other parts from reference TRBV5-1 and TRBJ1-5): KAGVTQTPRYLIKTRGQQVTLSCSPISGHRSVSWYQQTPGQGLQFLFEYFSETQRNKGNFPGRFSGRQFSNSRSEMNVSTLELGDSALYLCASSLSRGIGNQPQHFGDGTRLSIL.

This clonotype was detected only a few times. The chain joins TRBV7-6 to TRBJ2-7; no definite D call. The CDR3 sequence is 14 residues long. Germline V gene lookup returns CDR1 SGHVS and CDR2 FNYEAQ. The ends were cut back, 5 bases at V and 6 bases at J, with 17 bases in the middle. CDR3 coding DNA: TGTGCCAGCAGCCAACCGCACTTAGGTCCCGAGCAGTACTTC. It encodes CASSQPHLGPEQYF.

In its sample, this clonotype was seen many times. V and J are TRBV4-2 and TRBJ2-6; 8 bases are a match to TRBD2. With 4 bases clipped from V and 1 base from J, the junction kept 6 bases outside the gene matches. Germline assignment: CDR1 LGHNA and CDR2 YNFKEQ. This CDR3 has 17 amino acids. This CDR3 is CASSRTGTRSGANVLTF. For the CDR3, the DNA is TGTGCCAGCAGCCGTACCGGGACTAGATCTGGGGCCAACGTCCTGACTTTC.

This clonotype has more than one count but fewer than ten. The rearrangement joins TRBV7-9 to TRBJ1-5; D ambiguous. Germline loops: CDR1 SEHNR, CDR2 FQNEAQ (reference sequence). The CDR3 loop spans 13 amino acids. The V and J ends lost 1 base and 9 bases respectively, with 10 bases between them. The CDR3 DNA reads TGTGCCAGCAGCTTAGACGGACGGACGCCCCAGCATTTT. Encoded protein: CASSLDGRTPQHF.

This clonotype was counted ten times or more. The V call is TRBV11-2, the J call TRBJ1-5; D gene unclear. CDR3 length equals 15 residues. Germline V lookup: CDR1 SGHAT, CDR2 FQNNGV. Between the trimmed V and J ends, which lost 2 bases and 2 bases, there was a span of 10 bases. The CDR3 sequence: CASSLYGEGNQPQHF. The CDR3 DNA reads as TGTGCCAGCAGCTTATATGGGGAGGGCAATCAGCCCCAGCATTTT.

This clonotype was seen at least ten times. DNA for the CDR3: TGTGCCAGCAGCCAAGAGGACAGCTCTGGGGCCAACGTCCTGACTTTC. It specifies CASSQEDSSGANVLTF. The chain carries TRBV4-2 and TRBJ2-6; D possibly corresponds to TRBD1 (6 bases). This CDR3 region has 16 residues. Germline V gene sequence: CDR1 LGHNA, CDR2 YNFKEQ. V lost 0 bases and J 0 bases, leaving 6 bases between the germline ends.

This clonotype has a handful of counts. The chain carries TRBV16 and TRBJ2-7; tentatively, D is TRBD1 (5 bases). This CDR3 is built from 14 residues. Germline V gene data show CDR1 as KGHSY and CDR2 as FQNENV. Trimming took 3 bases from V and 4 from J, leaving 13 bases between them. Written as DNA, the CDR3 is TGTGCCAGCAGCCATAGCCAGGGAAGGTACGAGCAGTACTTC. Protein: CASSHSQGRYEQYF.

This clonotype showed up many times. J is TRBJ1-2 and V is TRBV18; D perhaps matches TRBD1 (5 bases). The CDR3 runs 16 residues. CDR1 and CDR2 from the germline V gene are KGHSH and LQKENI. The germline V and J ends were trimmed by 1 base and 7 bases, with 19 bases remaining between them. The CDR3 DNA is TGTGCCAGCTCACCACTACAGGCAGAGACCACCGTTGGCTACACCTTC. It specifies CASSPLQAETTVGYTF.

The chain has TRBV2 and TRBJ2-5; a weak D match, TRBD1 (5 bases). V shed 0 bases and J shed 7 bases, with 15 bases lying between them. The CDR3 sequence is 15 residues long. Germline V gene lookup returns CDR1 SNHLY and CDR2 FYNNEI. CDR3 bases: TGTGCCAGCAGTGAAGCGCTTCAAGGGGTCGGGACCCAGTACTTC. It yields the protein CASSEALQGVGTQYF.

The chain uses TRBV18 and TRBJ2-7; a weak D match, TRBD2 (6 bases). This CDR3 comprises 15 residues. The ends were cut back, 3 bases at V and 6 bases at J, with 18 bases in the middle. Germline V gives CDR1 KGHSH, CDR2 LQKENI. The CDR3 loop is CASSPLGHDGGEQYF. CDR3 nucleotides: TGTGCCAGCTCACCCCTAGGACACGACGGGGGCGAGCAGTACTTC.

The V and J genes are TRBV6-5 and TRBJ1-6, with D maybe TRBD1 (5 bases). The V gene's germline CDR1 is MNHEY and CDR2 SVGAGI. The CDR3 loop spans 19 amino acids. Between the trimmed V and J ends, which lost 0 bases and 0 bases, there was a span of 15 bases. As DNA, the CDR3 is TGTGCCAGCAGTTACTCGATCCACGGGACCGGCTCCTATAATTCACCCCTCCACTTT. Its translation: CASSYSIHGTGSYNSPLHF.